Following are 7 T cell receptor beta chains from one sample sequenced in a study of T cells after posttransplantation cyclophosphamide. Generated by immunoSEQ multiplex PCR, the TCRdb table keeps only in-frame clones and is missing some. The table has 12,000 or so clones, under 2.5% seen once. A marrow graft followed busulfan-fludarabine conditioning, with cyclophosphamide on days +3 and +4. The starting material was PBMCs, obtained after allogeneic stem cell transplant with posttransplant cyclophosphamide. The receptors were gathered from a male patient aged 30 to 39 who received an allogeneic stem cell transplant from a related donor, was CMV-positive, and had no GVHD. Some T cells could come from the graft donor.

The chain combines TRBV27 with TRBJ2-1; TRBD2 aligns across 7 bases. V shed 4 bases, J shed 7 bases, and the junction held 13 bases outside the gene matches. This CDR3 has 16 residues. CDR1 is MNHEY, CDR2 SMNVEV, per germline (reference sequence). The CDR3 here is CASSYPRVAAGNEQFF. DNA for the CDR3: TGTGCCAGCAGTTACCCCCGGGTGGCAGCGGGAAATGAGCAGTTCTTC.

This clone appeared a few times. V and J are TRBV30 and TRBJ1-5, with 7 bases lining up with TRBD1. The V and J ends lost 2 bases and 9 bases, in that order; junction bases with no gene match: 13. Germline loops: CDR1 GTSNPN, CDR2 SVGIG (reference sequence). This CDR3 spans 15 amino acids. The CDR3 spells CAWSPRDSLGTPQHF. In DNA form, the CDR3 reads TGTGCCTGGAGTCCCCGGGACAGCCTGGGGACGCCCCAGCATTTT. The whole variable domain, remainder taken from reference TRBV30 and TRBJ1-5, is SQTIHQWPATLVQPVGSPLSLECTVEGTSNPNLYWYRQAAGRGLQLLFYSVGIGQISSEVPQNLSASRPQDRQFILSSKKLLLSDSGFYLCAWSPRDSLGTPQHFGDGTRLSIL.

This sequence joins TRBV15 and TRBJ2-5, with TRBD2 identical over 16 bases. The ends lost 11 bases at V and 4 bases at J; junction bases unmatched: 13. This CDR3 is 17 amino acids long. CDR1 and CDR2 from the germline V gene are LNHNV and YYDKDF (reference sequence). The CDR3, as DNA: TGTGCCGCCTCGCCGGGACTAGCGGGAGGGCCTAGAGAGACCCAGTACTTC. The encoded protein is CAASPGLAGGPRETQYF.

The rearrangement joins TRBV7-9 to TRBJ2-3; TRBD1 matches 7 bases. Germline V gene lookup returns CDR1 SEHNR and CDR2 FQNEAQ (reference sequence). The V segment lost 6 bases and the J segment 2 bases; nucleotides outside the gene matches: 5. The length of the CDR3 is 14 residues. CDR3 sequence reads: CASRGTVNTDTQYF. In DNA form, the CDR3 reads TGTGCCAGCAGAGGGACAGTGAACACAGATACGCAGTATTTT.

This chain connects TRBV5-4 to TRBJ1-2; no definite D call. The CDR3 loop spans 14 amino acids. V was shortened by 4 bases and J by 3 bases, with 13 bases between the two germline ends. The V gene's germline CDR1 is SGHNT and CDR2 YYREEE (reference sequence). CDR3 in DNA: TGTGCCAGCAGCCACCACAATACAGACTATGGCTACACCTTC. It encodes CASSHHNTDYGYTF.

This chain links TRBV4-3 with TRBJ2-1, with 12 bases that match TRBD2. Germline values: CDR1 LGHNA, CDR2 YSLEER. Trimming at V came to 4 bases and at J to 6 bases, leaving 16 bases not matched to a gene. The CDR3 consists of 19 residues. The CDR3, as DNA: TGCGCCAGCAGCCGAGGACTAGCGGGAAGCCTTGGTGTTCTCAATGAGCAGTTCTTC. Translating gives CASSRGLAGSLGVLNEQFF.

A few counts support this clone. The chain carries TRBV10-1 and TRBJ2-2, with 7 bases aligning to TRBD2. V shed 11 bases, J shed 6 bases, and the junction held 6 bases outside the gene matches. The CDR3 consists of 12 residues. Looked up from germline, CDR1 is WNHNN and CDR2 is SYGVQD (reference sequence). CDR3 amino acids: CAGGEGPGELFF. As DNA, the CDR3 is TGCGCCGGGGGGGAGGGGCCCGGGGAGCTGTTTTTT.